Listed below are T cell receptor beta chains from one sample, sequenced in a study of shared clonotypes between healthy human individuals. The assay was immunoSEQ multiplex PCR, and TCRdb's table has in-frame clones only and misses some. The sample yields about a million clones, about 70% seen once. The sequenced material came from memory CD4+ T cells sorted from blood. The receptor set was obtained from a young man in good health. CDR3s include the opening cysteine and the closing phenylalanine or tryptophan. Fields, in order: clone size, D gene, V gene, J gene, CDR3 DNA, CDR3 protein. A D gene is named only where the DNA matches it firmly. Rows give clone size only sometimes, using once, few, many, or a class for an expanded clone.

-	TRBD2	TRBV30	TRBJ2-5	TGTGCCTGGAGTCAATGGGGTAGCGGGGCACAAGAGACCCAGTACTTC	CAWSQWGSGAQETQYF
-	TRBD1	TRBV18	TRBJ1-5	TGTGCCAGCTCACCGAGCGGACAGGGCAATCAGCCCCAGCATTTT	CASSPSGQGNQPQHF
-	TRBD2	TRBV7-2	TRBJ2-1	TGTGCCAGCACCTCCCGGGGCGGGAGTGTCGACAATGAGCAGTTCTTC	CASTSRGGSVDNEQFF
-	TRBD1	TRBV6-6	TRBJ1-2	TGTGCCAGCAGTACCCGGACAGGGTATGACGGCTACACCTTC	CASSTRTGYDGYTF
-	-	TRBV7-8	TRBJ2-2	TGTGCCAGCAGCTTTACCCTAACGAACACCGGGGAGCTGTTTTTT	CASSFTLTNTGELFF
-	TRBD2	TRBV11-2	TRBJ2-1	TGTGCCAGCAGCCTGGGACTAGCGGGTTACAATGAGCAGTTCTTC	CASSLGLAGYNEQFF
-	-	TRBV20-1	TRBJ2-1	TGCAGTGCTAGCGGACATGAGCAGTTCTTC	CSASGHEQFF
few	-	TRBV6-1	TRBJ2-5	TGTGCCAGCAGTCAGCTGGGGGGCACGGAGACCCAGTACTTC	CASSQLGGTETQYF
-	-	TRBV7-2	TRBJ2-5	TGTGCCAGCAGCGGGAGGGGGGGAGAGACCCAGTACTTC	CASSGRGGETQYF
-	-	TRBV7-9	TRBJ1-4	TGTGCCAGCAGCCCAATTTCTACAGGGATTGCGGATGAAAAACTGTTTTTT	CASSPISTGIADEKLFF
-	-	TRBV10-3	TRBJ2-6	TGTGCCATCAGTGAAGGGGCGACTGGGGCCAACGTCCTGACTTTC	CAISEGATGANVLTF
-	-	TRBV14	TRBJ1-6	TGTGCCAGCAGCCAAGTACGGACAAATTCACCCCTCCACTTT	CASSQVRTNSPLHF
-	-	TRBV30	TRBJ2-4	TGTGCCTGGAGTGAGGGTAACATTCAGTACTTC	CAWSEGNIQYF
-	-	TRBV10-1	TRBJ2-7	TGCGCCAGCAGTGAGTCGATAGGGACCTACGAGCAGTACTTC	CASSESIGTYEQYF
-	-	TRBV30	TRBJ2-1	TGTGCCTGGAGAGTTGGGACGGACAATGAGCAGTTCTTC	CAWRVGTDNEQFF
-	TRBD1	TRBV7-9	TRBJ1-6	TGTGCCAGCAGCATACAGGGGAATGCACCCCTCCACTTT	CASSIQGNAPLHF